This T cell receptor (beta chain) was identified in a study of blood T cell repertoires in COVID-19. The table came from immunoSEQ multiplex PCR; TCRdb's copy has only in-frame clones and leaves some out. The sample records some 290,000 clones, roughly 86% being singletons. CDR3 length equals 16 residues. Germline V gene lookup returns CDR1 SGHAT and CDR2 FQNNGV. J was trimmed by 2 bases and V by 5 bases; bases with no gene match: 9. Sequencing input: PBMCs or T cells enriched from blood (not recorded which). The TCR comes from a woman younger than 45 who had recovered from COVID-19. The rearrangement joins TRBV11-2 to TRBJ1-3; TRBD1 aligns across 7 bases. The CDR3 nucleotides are TGTGCCAGCAGCCTGCACCTTGACAGGGCTGGAAACACCATATATTTT. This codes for CASSLHLDRAGNTIYF.